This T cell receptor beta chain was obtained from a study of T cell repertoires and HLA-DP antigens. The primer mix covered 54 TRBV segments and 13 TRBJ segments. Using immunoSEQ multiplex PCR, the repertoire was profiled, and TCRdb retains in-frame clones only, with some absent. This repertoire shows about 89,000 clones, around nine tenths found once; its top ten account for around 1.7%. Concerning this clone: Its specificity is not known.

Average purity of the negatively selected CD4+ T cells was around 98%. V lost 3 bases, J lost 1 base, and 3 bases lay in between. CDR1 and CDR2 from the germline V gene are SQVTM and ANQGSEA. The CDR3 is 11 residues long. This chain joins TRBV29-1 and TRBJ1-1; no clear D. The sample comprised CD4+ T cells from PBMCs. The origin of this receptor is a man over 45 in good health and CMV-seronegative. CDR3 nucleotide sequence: TGCAGCGTTGAGAGGAACACTGAAGCTTTCTTT. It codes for CSVERNTEAFF.